This TCR beta chain stems from a study of T cells in Graves' hyperthyroidism and ophthalmopathy. Regarding the study as a whole: Most expanded thyroid clonotypes above 0.001 recurred in blood. Median prediction lead before ophthalmopathy onset was 6.5 to 7 months with the model.

The investigators amplified TCR beta CDR3 regions from RNA transcripts. When the TCR CDR3 underwent first-round RT-PCR, the HTBI primer set was used. TCRdb recomputed calls from the multiplex PCR reads with MiXCR, one row per CDR3 protein. The sample yields hundreds of thousands of distinct CDR3 sequences, roughly 24% seen once. Germline loops: CDR1 LNHDA, CDR2 SQIVND (reference sequence). The CDR3 consists of 15 residues. V was clipped by 7 bases and J by 3 bases; unmatched bases: 9. Details on this clonotype: The antigen is undetermined.

The chain couples TRBV19 to TRBJ1-5, with 7 bases fitting TRBD1. The TCR originated in a woman between 25 and 40 years old with Graves' ophthalmopathy. The sequencing sample was made of blood. CDR3 DNA sequence: TGTGCCAGTACTAGGACAGGACTTCTCAATCAGCCCCAGCATTTT. Encoded protein: CASTRTGLLNQPQHF.